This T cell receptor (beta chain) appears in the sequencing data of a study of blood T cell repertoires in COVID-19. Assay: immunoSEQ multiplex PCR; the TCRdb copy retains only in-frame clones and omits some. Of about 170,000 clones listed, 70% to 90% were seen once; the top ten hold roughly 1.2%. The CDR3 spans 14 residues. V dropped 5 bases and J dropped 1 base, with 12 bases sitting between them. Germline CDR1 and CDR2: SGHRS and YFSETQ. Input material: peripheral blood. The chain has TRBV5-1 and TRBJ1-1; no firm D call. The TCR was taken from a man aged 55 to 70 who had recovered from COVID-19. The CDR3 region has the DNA TGCGCCAGCAGGCTTGACTTTGGGAACACTGAAGCTTTCTTT. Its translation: CASRLDFGNTEAFF.